This entry lists 24 T cell receptor beta chains sequenced from one sample in a study of Graves' ophthalmopathy and Graves' hyperthyroidism. Amplification targeted the TCR beta CDR3 regions, with RNA transcripts as the source material. HTBI-primed RT-PCR formed the first round, and a multiplex PCR formed the second. TCRdb itself ran the multiplex PCR reads through MiXCR, one entry per CDR3 protein. The data show about 400,000 distinct CDR3 sequences, around 16% seen once. What was sequenced was peripheral blood. The receptor source for this set is a woman aged 18-29 years with Graves' ophthalmopathy.

This clonotype was observed many times. A much bigger clone sits one base away, suggesting this may be a read error. The chain combines TRBV15 with TRBJ2-7; TRBD1 aligns across 7 bases. The V segment lost 5 bases and the J segment 3 bases; nucleotides outside the gene matches: 10. This CDR3 contains 15 residues. Germline CDR1 reads LNHNV; CDR2 reads YYDKDF (reference sequence). The CDR3 DNA follows: TGTGCCACCAGCCAGATGGAACAGGGGAACTACGAGCAGTACTTC. Residues: CATSQMEQGNYEQYF.

This chain connects TRBV6-2 or TRBV6-3 to TRBJ1-1; D possibly corresponds to TRBD1 (5 bases). Trimming took off 7 bases at V and 0 bases at J, with 9 bases between the two ends. Germline V gene lookup returns CDR1 MNHEY and CDR2 SVGEGT. The CDR3 length is 13 residues. The CDR3: CASKVGLNTEAFF. CDR3 bases: TGTGCCAGCAAAGTGGGGCTGAACACTGAAGCTTTCTTT.

At least ten counts were recorded for this clonotype. The chain uses TRBV28 and TRBJ1-1, with unresolved D. Germline assignment: CDR1 MDHEN and CDR2 SYDVKM. The CDR3 runs to 12 residues. Deletions cut 2 bases from V and 10 bases from J, with 11 bases between. CDR3 DNA sequence: TGTGCCAGCAGTTTAACGGTCAGGAGAGCTTTCTTT. Its protein is CASSLTVRRAFF. Looking up the rest from reference TRBV28 and TRBJ1-1 gives the full variable domain: DVKVTQSSRYLVKRTGEKVFLECVQDMDHENMFWYRQDPGLGLRLIYFSYDVKMKEKGDIPEGYSVSREKKERFSLILESASTNQTSMYLCASSLTVRRAFFGQGTRLTVV.

J is TRBJ1-5 and V is TRBV12-3 or TRBV12-4; a possible D gene is TRBD1 (5 bases). The CDR3 spans 14 residues. V was shortened by 6 bases and J by 6 bases, with 15 bases between the two germline ends. CDR3 DNA sequence: TGTGCCAGCAGCCTTTGGGGGAGAGGTCAGCCCCAGCATTTT. It encodes CASSLWGRGQPQHF.

J is TRBJ2-5 and V is TRBV5-1, with D perhaps TRBD1 or TRBD2 (5 bases each). There are 14 residues in the CDR3. V was clipped by 4 bases and J by 4 bases, with 14 bases between them. The germline V gene encodes CDR1 SGHRS and CDR2 YFSETQ. For the CDR3, the DNA is TGCGCCAGCAGCCTCCTCGGGGCTGGAGAGACCCAGTACTTC. This gives the protein CASSLLGAGETQYF.

This clonotype has a count of ten or more. This sequence joins TRBV6-2 or TRBV6-3 and TRBJ1-5, with TRBD1 as a possible D gene (6 bases). The CDR3 totals 11 residues. Trimming removed 10 bases from V and 11 bases from J, with 15 bases in between. The germline V gene has CDR1 MNHEY and CDR2 SVGEGT. The CDR3 is CAIGGHPSQHF. DNA of the CDR3: TGTGCCATAGGGGGGCATCCGTCCCAGCATTTT.

The chain combines TRBV12-3 or TRBV12-4 with TRBJ1-5, with a weak D call TRBD1 (6 bases). The V end was cut by 6 bases, the J end by 3 bases, with 12 bases between. This CDR3 is 14 amino acids long. The CDR3 reads CASRTQGNNQPQHF. The CDR3 DNA reads TGTGCCAGCAGGACACAGGGAAACAATCAGCCCCAGCATTTT.

The table lists this clonotype with many counts. V gene TRBV4-1 combines with J gene TRBJ2-7, with D possibly TRBD1 on 5 matching bases. V dropped 3 bases and J dropped 5 bases, with 17 bases sitting between them. CDR1 and CDR2 (germline): MGHRA, YSYEKL. The CDR3 contains 15 residues. This CDR3 is CASSQSTDSIHEQYF. As DNA, the CDR3 is TGCGCCAGCAGCCAGTCGACAGATTCCATCCACGAGCAGTACTTC.

Concerning this clonotype itself: This may arise from a read error, as a much more abundant clone is one base away. The V call is TRBV5-5, the J call TRBJ1-5; D is unresolved. Per the germline V gene, CDR1 is SGHKS and CDR2 is YYEKEE (reference sequence). The CDR3 length is 13 residues. The V end lost 6 bases, the J end lost 0 bases, and 7 bases lay between the germline ends. The DNA of the CDR3 is TGTGCCAGCAAAGGTTATAGCAATCAGCCCCAGCATTTT. Its protein is CASKGYSNQPQHF. Combining the CDR3 with reference TRBV5-5 and TRBJ1-5 gives the whole variable domain DAGVTQSPTHLIKTRGQQVTLRCSPISGHKSVSWYQQVLGQGPQFIFQYYEKEERGRGNFPDRFSARQFPNYSSELNVNALLLGDSALYLCASKGYSNQPQHFGDGTRLSIL.

This clonotype has at least ten counts. The V and J genes are TRBV19 and TRBJ1-3; no firm D call. Germline V gene lookup returns CDR1 LNHDA and CDR2 SQIVND (reference sequence). The CDR3 runs 13 residues. V lost 7 bases, J lost 1 base, and 8 bases lay in between. This CDR3 is CASKRASGNTIYF. The CDR3 DNA is TGTGCCAGTAAACGAGCGTCTGGAAACACCATATATTTT. Full variable domain (remainder filled in from reference TRBV19 and TRBJ1-3): DGGITQSPKYLFRKEGQNVTLSCEQNLNHDAMYWYRQDPGQGLRLIYYSQIVNDFQKGDIAEGYSVSREKKESFPLTVTSAQKNPTAFYLCASKRASGNTIYFGEGSWLTVV.

This clonotype was seen many times. V gene TRBV12-3 or TRBV12-4 combines with J gene TRBJ2-7, with 9 nucleotides matching TRBD2. This CDR3 contains 12 residues. With V trimmed by 5 bases and J by 6 bases, 2 bases remained unmatched. In nucleotides, the CDR3 is TGTGCCAGCAGTCCACTAGCGGGCGAGCAGTACTTC. This sequence encodes CASSPLAGEQYF.

This clonotype was recorded at least ten times. The chain is built from TRBV25-1 and TRBJ2-7; D remains ambiguous. Germline CDR1 reads MGHDK; CDR2 reads SYGVNS. This CDR3 spans 15 amino acids. With 2 bases removed from V and 6 bases from J, the gap between germline ends came to 17 bases. CDR3 protein: CASSELLGAPGEQYF. The DNA of the CDR3 is TGTGCCAGCAGTGAACTCTTAGGCGCCCCGGGCGAGCAGTACTTC.

This clonotype was seen repeatedly, ten times or more. This chain connects TRBV30 to TRBJ2-2, with no clear D. The CDR3 consists of 13 residues. The germline CDR1 and CDR2 sequences are GTSNPN and SVGIG (reference sequence). With 0 bases removed from V and 3 bases from J, the gap between germline ends came to 5 bases. In DNA form, the CDR3 reads TGTGCCTGGAGTGTAGTATACACCGGGGAGCTGTTTTTT. Its protein product is CAWSVVYTGELFF.

This clonotype was seen many times. The V call is TRBV6-2 or TRBV6-3, the J call TRBJ1-6; D may be TRBD1 (6 bases). V lost 6 bases, J lost 10 bases, and 16 bases lay in between. Germline loops: CDR1 MNHEY, CDR2 SVGEGT. The CDR3 has 14 amino acids. This chain's CDR3 is CASRAGQPGSPLHF. CDR3 bases: TGTGCCAGCAGAGCTGGACAGCCCGGCTCACCCCTCCACTTT.

This clonotype was seen at least ten times. This chain uses TRBV7-2 with TRBJ2-5; D call uncertain. Germline V gene lookup returns CDR1 SGHTA and CDR2 FQGNSA. The length of the CDR3 is 13 residues. V shed 1 base and J shed 1 base, with 4 bases lying between them. CDR3 sequence (DNA): TGTGCCAGCAGCTTAGTGTCCCAAGAGACCCAGTACTTC. Its translation: CASSLVSQETQYF.

The table lists this clonotype with many counts. The chain has TRBV27 and TRBJ1-6; D may be TRBD1 (6 bases). From germline, CDR1 is MNHEY and CDR2 SMNVEV (reference sequence). Trimming pared 5 bases from V and 7 bases from J, leaving 12 bases between. The length of the CDR3 is 14 residues. The CDR3 sequence is CASSRGGSNSPLHF. CDR3 nucleotides: TGTGCCAGCAGTCGGGGGGGCTCCAATTCACCCCTCCACTTT.

This clonotype appeared many times. The V and J genes are TRBV6-2 or TRBV6-3 and TRBJ1-5; possibly TRBD1 for D (5 bases). Trimming stripped 3 bases from V and 7 bases from J, with 16 bases between. The CDR3 is 15 amino acids. CDR1 is MNHEY and CDR2 is SVGEGT in the germline V gene. The DNA of the CDR3 is TGTGCCAGCAGTTATTTCGGGACCGGGCTCCAGCCCCAGCATTTT. Protein sequence: CASSYFGTGLQPQHF.

This clonotype has at least ten counts. Possible read error: a much larger clone is one base away. The gene calls are TRBV28 and TRBJ2-7, with D perhaps TRBD2 (6 bases). Germline CDR1 reads MDHEN; CDR2 reads SYDVKM. This CDR3 spans 14 amino acids. Trimming left V 5 bases short and J 7 bases short, with 18 bases between. CDR3 coding DNA: TGTGCCAGCAGTCGTATTGGGGGAGGATATGAGCAGTACTTC. Protein product: CASSRIGGGYEQYF. Combining the CDR3 with reference TRBV28 and TRBJ2-7 gives the whole variable domain DVKVTQSSRYLVKRTGEKVFLECVQDMDHENMFWYRQDPGLGLRLIYFSYDVKMKEKGDIPEGYSVSREKKERFSLILESASTNQTSMYLCASSRIGGGYEQYFGPGTRLTVT.

The chain has TRBV28 and TRBJ2-7, with TRBD1 matching 7 bases. The CDR3 is 14 residues long. With V trimmed by 5 bases and J by 9 bases, 13 bases remained unmatched. From germline, CDR1 is MDHEN and CDR2 SYDVKM. Here the CDR3 reads CASSPTGAPDWQYF. The CDR3 DNA reads as TGTGCCAGCAGTCCCACAGGGGCCCCCGATTGGCAGTACTTC.

This clonotype was detected ten times or more. The gene calls are TRBV4-1 and TRBJ1-2; TRBD1 might be the D (5 bases). The V gene's germline CDR1 is MGHRA and CDR2 YSYEKL. V was trimmed by 1 base and J by 0 bases, leaving 9 bases between them. This CDR3 is built from 15 residues. The CDR3 loop reads CASSQVAGTNYGYTF. The CDR3, as DNA: TGCGCCAGCAGCCAAGTTGCAGGGACTAACTATGGCTACACCTTC.

The CDR3 loop reads CASSRVVGTEAFF. The CDR3 coding sequence is TGTGCCAGCAGCCGGGTGGTTGGGACTGAAGCTTTCTTT. The chain couples TRBV3-1 to TRBJ1-1; D ambiguous. The CDR3 is made up of 13 amino acids. V gave up 4 bases and J gave up 5 bases, with 11 bases separating them. Looked up from germline, CDR1 is LGHDT and CDR2 is YNNKEL (reference sequence).

This clonotype was counted at least ten times. This CDR3 reads CASIPLQGRGLSEQYF. The CDR3 bases are TGTGCCAGCATCCCATTACAGGGTCGGGGTCTTAGTGAGCAGTACTTC. V is TRBV28 and J is TRBJ2-7, with D possibly being TRBD1 (6 bases). V was trimmed by 7 bases and J by 7 bases, leaving 26 bases between them. The CDR3 spans 16 residues. CDR1 and CDR2 from the germline V gene are MDHEN and SYDVKM.

There are many counts of this clonotype. This chain joins TRBV6-1 and TRBJ1-6; D unresolved. The germline V and J ends were trimmed by 7 bases and 7 bases, with 8 bases remaining between them. Germline CDR1 and CDR2: MNHNS and SASEGT. The CDR3 is 12 amino acids. Written as DNA, the CDR3 is TGTGCCAGCAACCGTGGCAATTCACCCCTCCACTTT. Translation: CASNRGNSPLHF.

This clonotype was counted many times. The chain's CDR3 is CASRGNSYEQYF. CDR3 nucleotides: TGTGCCAGCAGGGGGAATTCCTACGAGCAGTACTTC. The chain carries TRBV6-5 and TRBJ2-7; D remains unclear. The germline gives CDR1 MNHEY, CDR2 SVGAGI. The CDR3 sequence is 12 residues long. V lost 6 bases, J lost 1 base, and 7 bases lay in between.